The subject of this entry is one TCR beta chain. The antigen remains unidentified. Trimming cost V 4 bases and J 3 bases; bases outside gene matches: 10. The CDR3 has 17 residues. Germline V gene data show CDR1 as MDHEN and CDR2 as SYDVKM. These data belong to a study of early stage breast cancer tumors. About the research overall: Most invasive tumors, about 75% of the 16, were ER+/PR+/HER2-. The study's findings and limits: Tumors had 2 to 3-fold higher T cell density than normal breast.

Each sample had two DNA replicates, approximately 0.5 ug blood or approximately 1.5 ug tissue. This table comes from immunoSEQ multiplex PCR, and its TCRdb copy is limited to in-frame clones, with some not included. The sample includes about 50,000 clones, around 78% seen only once; the top ten take roughly 3.4%. The chain carries TRBV28 and TRBJ2-1; TRBD2 matches at 9 bases. Specimen: blood. The source of this sequence is a person aged 35 to 50 with breast cancer. The CDR3 region is CASSSLGLAGFYNEQFF. In nucleotides, the CDR3 is TGTGCCAGCAGTTCTCTGGGGCTAGCGGGGTTCTACAATGAGCAGTTCTTC.